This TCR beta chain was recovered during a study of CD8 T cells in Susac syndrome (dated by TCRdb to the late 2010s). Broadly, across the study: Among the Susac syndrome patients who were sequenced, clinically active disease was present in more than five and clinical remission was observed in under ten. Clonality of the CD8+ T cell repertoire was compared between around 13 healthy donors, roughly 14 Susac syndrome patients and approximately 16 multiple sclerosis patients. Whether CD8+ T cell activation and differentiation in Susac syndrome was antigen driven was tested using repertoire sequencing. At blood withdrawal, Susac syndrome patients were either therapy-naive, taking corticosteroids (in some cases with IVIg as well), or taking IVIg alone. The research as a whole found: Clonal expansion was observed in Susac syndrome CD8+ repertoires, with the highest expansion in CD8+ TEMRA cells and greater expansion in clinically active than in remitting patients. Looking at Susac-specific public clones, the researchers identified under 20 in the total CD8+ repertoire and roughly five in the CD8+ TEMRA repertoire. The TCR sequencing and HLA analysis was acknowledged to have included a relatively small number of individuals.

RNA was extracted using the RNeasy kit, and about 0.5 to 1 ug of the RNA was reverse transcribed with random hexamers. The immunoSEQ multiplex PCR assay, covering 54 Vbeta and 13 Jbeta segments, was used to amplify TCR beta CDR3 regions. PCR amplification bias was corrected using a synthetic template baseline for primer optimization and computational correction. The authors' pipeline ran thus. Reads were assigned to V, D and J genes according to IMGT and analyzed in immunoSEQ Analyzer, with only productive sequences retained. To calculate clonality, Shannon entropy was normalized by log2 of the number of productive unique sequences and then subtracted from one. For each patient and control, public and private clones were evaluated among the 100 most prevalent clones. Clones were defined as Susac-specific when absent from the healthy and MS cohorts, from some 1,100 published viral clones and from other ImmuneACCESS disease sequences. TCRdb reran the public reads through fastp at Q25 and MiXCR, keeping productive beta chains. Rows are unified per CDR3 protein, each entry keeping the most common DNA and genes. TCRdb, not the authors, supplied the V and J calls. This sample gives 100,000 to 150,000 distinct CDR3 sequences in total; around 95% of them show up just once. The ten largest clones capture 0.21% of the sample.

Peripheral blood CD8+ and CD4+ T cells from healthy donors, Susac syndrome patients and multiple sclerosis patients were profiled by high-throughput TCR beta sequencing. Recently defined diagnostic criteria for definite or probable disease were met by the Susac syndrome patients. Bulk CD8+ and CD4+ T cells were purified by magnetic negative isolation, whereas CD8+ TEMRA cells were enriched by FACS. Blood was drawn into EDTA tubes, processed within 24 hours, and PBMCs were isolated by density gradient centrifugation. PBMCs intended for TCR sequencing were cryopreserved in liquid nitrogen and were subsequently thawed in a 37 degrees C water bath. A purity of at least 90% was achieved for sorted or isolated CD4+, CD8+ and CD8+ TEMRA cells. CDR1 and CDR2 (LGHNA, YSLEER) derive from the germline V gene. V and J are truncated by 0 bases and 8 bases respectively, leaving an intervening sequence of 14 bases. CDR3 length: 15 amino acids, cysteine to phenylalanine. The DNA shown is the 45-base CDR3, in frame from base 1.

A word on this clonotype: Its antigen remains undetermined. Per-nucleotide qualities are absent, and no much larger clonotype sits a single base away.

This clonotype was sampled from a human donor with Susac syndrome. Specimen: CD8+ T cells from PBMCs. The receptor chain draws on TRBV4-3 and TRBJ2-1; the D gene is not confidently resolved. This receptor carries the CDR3 CASSQDRGGGDEQFF. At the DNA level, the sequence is TGCGCCAGCAGCCAAGATCGTGGTGGTGGCGATGAGCAGTTCTTC.